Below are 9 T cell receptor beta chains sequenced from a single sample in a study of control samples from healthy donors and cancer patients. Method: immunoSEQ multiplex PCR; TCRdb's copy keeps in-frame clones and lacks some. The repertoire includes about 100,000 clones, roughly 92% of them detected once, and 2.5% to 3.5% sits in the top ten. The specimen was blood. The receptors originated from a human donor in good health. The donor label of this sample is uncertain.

The CDR3: CASSPDRGNEKLFF. CDR3 bases: TGTGCCAGCAGCCCCGACAGGGGCAATGAAAAACTGTTTTTT. J is TRBJ1-4 and V is TRBV3-1 (or the pseudogene TRBV3-2); 8 bases map to TRBD1. There are 14 residues in the CDR3. V trimming: 4 bases; J trimming: 5 bases; junction bases outside the gene matches: 3. Germline lookup yields CDR1 LGHDT and CDR2 YNNKEL (reference sequence).

CDR3 bases: TGTGCCAGCAGTTTAGGGGGGATGAACACTGAAGCTTTCTTT. This translates into CASSLGGMNTEAFF. V and J are TRBV28 and TRBJ1-1, with a tentative D call TRBD1 (5 bases). Trimming took 2 bases from V and 0 from J, leaving 7 bases between them. The CDR3 runs to 14 residues. Germline V gene lookup returns CDR1 MDHEN and CDR2 SYDVKM.

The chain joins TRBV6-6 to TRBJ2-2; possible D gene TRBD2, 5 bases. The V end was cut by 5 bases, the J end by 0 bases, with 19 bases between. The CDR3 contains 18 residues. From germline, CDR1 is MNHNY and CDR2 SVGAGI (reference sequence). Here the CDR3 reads CASSPSFGPGANTGELFF. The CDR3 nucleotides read TGTGCCAGCAGTCCCTCCTTTGGGCCCGGGGCGAACACCGGGGAGCTGTTTTTT.

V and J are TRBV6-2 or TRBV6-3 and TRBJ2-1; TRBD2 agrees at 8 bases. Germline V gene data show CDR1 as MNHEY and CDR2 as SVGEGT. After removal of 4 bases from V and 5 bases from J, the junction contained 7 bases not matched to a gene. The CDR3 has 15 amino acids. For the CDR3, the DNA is TGTGCCAGCAGTTCCGGGACTAGTCTCGACAATGAGCAGTTCTTC. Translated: CASSSGTSLDNEQFF.

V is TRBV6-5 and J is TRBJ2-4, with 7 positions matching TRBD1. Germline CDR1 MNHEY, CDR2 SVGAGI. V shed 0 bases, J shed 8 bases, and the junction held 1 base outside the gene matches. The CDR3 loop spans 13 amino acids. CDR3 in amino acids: CASSYSDRDIQYF. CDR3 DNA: TGTGCCAGCAGTTACTCCGACAGGGACATTCAGTACTTC.

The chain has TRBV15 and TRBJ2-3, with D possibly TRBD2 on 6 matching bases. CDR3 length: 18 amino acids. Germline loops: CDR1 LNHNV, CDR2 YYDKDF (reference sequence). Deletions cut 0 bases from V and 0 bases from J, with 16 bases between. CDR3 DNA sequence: TGTGCCACCAGCAGAGAATTAGCGGCGGCCTCTAGCACAGATACGCAGTATTTT. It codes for CATSRELAAASSTDTQYF.

CDR3 nucleotide sequence: TGCAGCGTTTCCCATGAGACCTACGAGCAGTACTTC. It codes for CSVSHETYEQYF. The chain recombines TRBV29-1 with TRBJ2-7, with unresolved D. CDR1 is SQVTM and CDR2 is ANQGSEA in the germline V gene. V lost 5 bases and J lost 2, with 10 bases in between. The CDR3 has 12 residues.

The CDR3 here is CASSDRGSNQPQHF. CDR3 bases: TGTGCCAGCAGTGATAGGGGTAGCAATCAGCCCCAGCATTTT. V gene TRBV2 combines with J gene TRBJ1-5, with D possibly being TRBD1 (5 bases). The germline V and J ends were trimmed by 3 bases and 0 bases, with 6 bases remaining between them. Germline V lookup: CDR1 SNHLY, CDR2 FYNNEI. The CDR3 spans 14 residues.

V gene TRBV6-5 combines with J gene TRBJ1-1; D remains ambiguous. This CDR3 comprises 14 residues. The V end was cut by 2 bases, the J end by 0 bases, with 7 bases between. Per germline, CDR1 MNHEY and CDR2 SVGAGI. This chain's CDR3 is CASSYGQMNTEAFF. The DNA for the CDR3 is TGTGCCAGCAGTTACGGCCAAATGAACACTGAAGCTTTCTTT.